The T cell receptor beta chain described here comes from a study of T cell responses to AZD1222 COVID-19 vaccine. Points on this clone: Antigen: not known.

Study-level findings and limits: There were mostly white British donors and more females than males, and clonal diversity was possibly underestimated. After the peak T cell response, and only then, were repertoires sampled. Epitopes outside B.1.351 and B.1.1.7 mutated regions reportedly drew nearly half of spike TCRs. Two AZD1222 administrations were followed by greater Spike-specific TCR breadth and depth.

Sequencing was performed with immunoSEQ multiplex PCR; in TCRdb, only in-frame clones are kept and a portion is missing. The table includes approximately 190,000 clones, almost 95% detected once. This CDR3 region has 15 residues. With 6 bases clipped from V and 9 bases from J, the junction kept 10 bases outside the gene matches. Germline CDR1 reads LNHDA; CDR2 reads SQIVND (reference sequence). The TCR comes from an adult in good health. The genes are TRBV19 and TRBJ1-6; 8 positions agree with TRBD1. The sample was peripheral blood, taken on day 0 of AZD1222 vaccination. CDR3 nucleotide sequence: TGTGCCAGTAGCCTCCGGACAGGGCTGAGTTCACCCCTCCACTTT. Translation gives CASSLRTGLSSPLHF.